What follows describes a single T cell receptor (beta chain). The antigen it recognizes is unknown. One base away there is no much larger clone; base qualities are not given. All donors were healthy Caucasians. Miltenyi CD45RO+ enrichment and human naive T-cell isolation kits were used to isolate memory (CD45RO+) and naive T cells from PBMC. Cut back by 4 bases and 2 bases, the V and J ends lie 12 bases apart. Inclusive of the bounding cysteine and phenylalanine, the CDR3 is 16 residues long. Left in the record is the CDR3 DNA by itself, 48 bases read in frame from the first base. As encoded in the germline V gene, CDR1 is SGHDN while CDR2 is FVKESK. The library was made by 5' RACE. The reads were generated on an Illumina HiSeq 2000. A universal primer binding site was introduced by template switching, and a unique molecular identifier was present in the final cDNA, enabling accurate counting of TCR cDNA molecules. Specific primers in the conserved constant-segment region were used to synthesize first-strand cDNA for the TCR alpha and beta chains. To control for contamination, every cDNA library was double barcoded, receiving both a SMART-Mk sample barcode and Illumina barcodes. Two successive PCR steps introduced TruSeq adapter sequences along with Illumina sample barcodes. The Illumina HiSeq platform was used with custom primers to sequence TCR alpha and beta cDNA libraries. As for how the authors treated the data: Raw reads were processed with MiGEC to extract unique molecular identifiers, and MiXCR was used to determine CDR3 positions. Recombination models were inferred per individual with the repgenHMM and IGoR tools using an EM algorithm. Shared clonotypes were analyzed with the tcR package in R, and sharing was normalized by the product of cloneset sizes. Out-of-frame nonproductive sequences were analyzed to study raw recombination free of thymic and clonal selection effects. TCRdb ran its own pipeline on the public reads, namely fastp trimming at Q25 and MiXCR clone calling, and kept in-frame beta chains. Each entry merges the rows of one CDR3 protein and shows their most common DNA and genes. These V and J calls originate from TCRdb's pipeline instead of the authors' own analysis. The table for this sample lists about 100,000 distinct CDR3 sequences; about 6.1% of them were counted only once. Of the sample, approximately 12% is held by the ten largest clones.

This entry is derived from a study of identical twins (dated by TCRdb to the mid-2010s). Context from the whole study: To test whether fetal clonotypes persist, the study used deep sequencing on TCR alpha and beta repertoires from monozygotic twins, unrelated adults of various ages, and cord blood. To rule out contamination, replicate twin experiments were performed at different times with different library preparation protocols.

Findings and caveats that apply to the study as a whole: A weaker excess of twin sharing was found in beta out-of-frame sequences because the signal-to-noise ratio was lowered by fewer shared sequences. In monozygotic twins, recombination models systematically underestimated out-of-frame TCR alpha sharing, but the models matched the sharing seen between unrelated individuals. Invariant T cells such as MAIT and iNKT could partly confound zero-insertion analyses, though diverse VJ usage argued against this for most clonotypes. Because the same donors could not be followed over many years, the conclusions depended on cross-sectional statistical analysis. Out-of-frame TCR alpha sequences shared between twins showed an excess of low generation-probability sequences compared with coincidental sharing between unrelated individuals. Abundant cord blood beta clonotypes carried fewer insertions; young adult naive repertoires showed a weaker similar trend, while memory repertoires showed none.

Recombination joined TRBV14 with TRBJ2-6, with TRBD2 perhaps the D gene, on 6 matching bases. The sequencing input was memory T cells sorted from blood. In the paper's terms, the cell subset or site label means: CD45RO+ enriched T cells. This clonotype was obtained from a woman aged 50 to 65 in good health. This receptor has the CDR3 CASSLSLATGANVLTF. Read as DNA, the sequence is TGTGCCAGCAGCCTCTCCCTAGCGACTGGGGCCAACGTCCTGACTTTC.